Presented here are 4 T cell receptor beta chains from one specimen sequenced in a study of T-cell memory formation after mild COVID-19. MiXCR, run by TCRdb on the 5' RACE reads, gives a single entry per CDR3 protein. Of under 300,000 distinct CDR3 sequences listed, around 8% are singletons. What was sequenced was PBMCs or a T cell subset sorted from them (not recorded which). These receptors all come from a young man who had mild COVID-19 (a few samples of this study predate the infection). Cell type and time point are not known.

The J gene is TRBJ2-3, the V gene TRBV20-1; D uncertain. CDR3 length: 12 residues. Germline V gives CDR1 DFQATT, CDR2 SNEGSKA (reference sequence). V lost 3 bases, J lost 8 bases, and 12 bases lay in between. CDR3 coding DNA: TGCAGTGCTAGCACCCACCTGGGTACGCAGTATTTT. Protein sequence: CSASTHLGTQYF.

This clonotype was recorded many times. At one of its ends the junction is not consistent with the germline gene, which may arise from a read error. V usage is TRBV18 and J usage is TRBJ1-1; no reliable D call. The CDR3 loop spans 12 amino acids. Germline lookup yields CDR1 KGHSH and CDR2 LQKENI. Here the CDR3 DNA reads TGTGCCAGCTCACCACCTAACAGTGAAGCTTTCTTT. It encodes CASSPPNSEAFF.

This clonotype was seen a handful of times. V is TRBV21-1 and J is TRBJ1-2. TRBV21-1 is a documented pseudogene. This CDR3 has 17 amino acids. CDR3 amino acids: CASSKDDGAQHYYGYTF. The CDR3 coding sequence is TGTGCCAGCAGCAAAGATGACGGAGCTCAACATTACTATGGCTACACCTTC.

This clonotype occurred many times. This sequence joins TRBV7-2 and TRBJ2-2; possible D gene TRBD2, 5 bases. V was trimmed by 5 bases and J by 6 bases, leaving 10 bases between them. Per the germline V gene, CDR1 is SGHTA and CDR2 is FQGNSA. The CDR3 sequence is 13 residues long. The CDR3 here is CASSAERAGELFF. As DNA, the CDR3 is TGTGCCAGCAGCGCAGAGAGGGCCGGGGAGCTGTTTTTT.